The present TCR beta chain was sequenced within a study of blood T cell repertoires in COVID-19. V lost 4 bases, J lost 4 bases, and 14 bases lay in between. Germline V gene lookup returns CDR1 SGHRS and CDR2 YFSETQ. CDR3 size: 14 residues. Assay: immunoSEQ multiplex PCR; the TCRdb copy retains only in-frame clones and omits some. The sample lists about 220,000 clones; 80% to 90% were seen once. Specimen: PBMCs or T cells enriched from blood (not recorded which). The clonotype comes from a middle-aged woman with acute COVID-19. The rearrangement uses TRBV5-1 and TRBJ1-1; D might be TRBD1 (6 bases). In DNA form, the CDR3 reads TGCGCCAGCAGCCCCCCCCAGGGGAGCACTGAAGCTTTCTTT. This gives the protein CASSPPQGSTEAFF.